These 9 T cell receptor beta chains originate from one sample sequenced in a study of cytomegalovirus exposure and HLA in healthy donors. The PCR made use of 60 Vbeta and 13 Jbeta primers. The method was immunoSEQ multiplex PCR; TCRdb's version includes in-frame clones alone and lacks a portion of them. This table holds roughly 160,000 clones, 84% found once. Sequenced sample: PBMCs. The receptor source for this set is a boy between 2 and 15 years old in good health and CMV-seronegative.

Concerning this clone: The same CDR3 can be traced to other DNA sequences in this sample. J is TRBJ1-2 and V is TRBV5-1, with 9 bases aligning to TRBD1. This CDR3 has 14 residues. Germline V CDR1 and CDR2: SGHRS, YFSETQ. Unmatched junction bases numbered 3, after V lost 3 bases and J lost 3 bases. The CDR3 nucleotides read TGCGCCAGCAGCTCCACAGGGGGCTACTATGGCTACACCTTC. This encodes CASSSTGGYYGYTF. Full variable domain (remainder filled in from reference TRBV5-1 and TRBJ1-2): KAGVTQTPRYLIKTRGQQVTLSCSPISGHRSVSWYQQTPGQGLQFLFEYFSETQRNKGNFPGRFSGRQFSNSRSEMNVSTLELGDSALYLCASSSTGGYYGYTFGSGTRLTVV.

Here the CDR3 DNA reads TGCGCCAGCAGCGTCGACAGTGGAGATCAGCCCCAGCATTTT. It yields the protein CASSVDSGDQPQHF. The chain links TRBV5-1 to TRBJ1-5; maybe TRBD1 (5 bases). V gave up 4 bases and J gave up 5 bases, with 13 bases separating them. The V gene's germline CDR1 is SGHRS and CDR2 YFSETQ. The CDR3 extends over 14 amino acids.

The V call is TRBV29-1, the J call TRBJ2-7; D remains unclear. The CDR3 spans 12 residues. The V and J ends lost 1 base and 3 bases respectively, with 7 bases between them. In germline, CDR1 is SQVTM, CDR2 ANQGSEA. This CDR3 reads CSVEVAIYEQYF. In nucleotides, the CDR3 is TGCAGCGTTGAAGTAGCAATCTACGAGCAGTACTTC.

The chain uses TRBV18 and TRBJ2-7, with 13 bases identical to TRBD2. The CDR3 length is 16 residues. With V trimmed by 6 bases and J by 6 bases, 11 bases remained unmatched. Germline CDR1 is KGHSH and CDR2 is LQKENI. CDR3 bases: TGTGCCAGCTCTCCCGGGACTAGCGGGACGGGAGGCGAGCAGTACTTC. This encodes CASSPGTSGTGGEQYF.

The chain is built from TRBV19 and TRBJ2-1; no clear D. Trimming removed 0 bases at V and 5 bases at J, with 17 bases between. Germline lookup yields CDR1 LNHDA and CDR2 SQIVND (reference sequence). The CDR3 length is 17 residues. The CDR3, as DNA: TGTGCCAGTAGTATAGATCAGGAAGGCCCCTTGAACAATGAGCAGTTCTTC. It specifies CASSIDQEGPLNNEQFF.

This clone was detected a few times. This chain joins TRBV5-4 and TRBJ1-6; D is undetermined. Germline CDR1 reads SGHNT; CDR2 reads YYREEE (reference sequence). V lost 2 bases, J lost 7 bases, and 19 bases lay in between. This CDR3 has 17 residues. The CDR3 loop is CASSFVPTPMSNSPLHF. The CDR3 DNA reads TGTGCCAGCAGCTTTGTCCCCACTCCTATGTCGAATTCACCCCTCCACTTT.

The V call is TRBV7-9, the J call TRBJ2-2; the D is unclear. The CDR3 runs to 12 residues. CDR1 is SEHNR, CDR2 FQNEAQ, per germline (reference sequence). Trimming removed 3 bases at V and 4 bases at J, with 3 bases between. The CDR3, as DNA: TGTGCCAGCAGCTTGAGCACCGGGGAGCTGTTTTTT. It translates to CASSLSTGELFF.

This chain links TRBV27 with TRBJ1-1; TRBD1 agrees at 8 bases. V trimming: 4 bases; J trimming: 0 bases; junction bases outside the gene matches: 19. The CDR3 runs 20 residues. Germline lookup yields CDR1 MNHEY and CDR2 SMNVEV (reference sequence). CDR3 coding DNA: TGTGCCAGCAGTTCTGGGTCATTTATGGGACAGGAACTGATGAACACTGAAGCTTTCTTT. This sequence encodes CASSSGSFMGQELMNTEAFF.

The CDR3 coding sequence is TGTGCCAGTAGTATCAGGGGTAGTAACTATGGCTACACCTTC. It specifies CASSIRGSNYGYTF. The chain links TRBV19 to TRBJ1-2; D possibly corresponds to TRBD1 (6 bases). The CDR3 runs 14 residues. The ends were cut back, 3 bases at V and 1 base at J, with 9 bases in the middle. Germline CDR1 and CDR2: LNHDA and SQIVND (reference sequence).